The clone carrying this T cell receptor (beta chain) was seen a handful of times. Its antigen is still unknown. In patients aged 18 to 65, hyperthyroidism was newly diagnosed, with duration under 2 months. In making diagnoses, clinical symptoms, serum thyroxine and TRAb, thyroid ultrasound and orbital computed tomography were all used. Fresh peripheral blood, 7.5 to 10 ml of it, supplied the PBMCs. Amplified TCR beta CDR3 regions came from RNA transcripts. A first-round RT-PCR of the TCR CDR3 used the HTBI primer set. One entry per CDR3 protein results from TCRdb running MiXCR on the multiplex PCR reads. The data contain some 510,000 distinct CDR3 sequences, 20% of them seen just once; the ten biggest clones take up about 26%. The sample originates from a study of T cells in Graves' hyperthyroidism and ophthalmopathy. Study observations and caveats: Most thyroid clonotypes with frequency above 0.001 were detected in blood.

The CDR3 is 15 amino acids. CDR1 is KGHDR and CDR2 is SFDVKD in the germline V gene. With 5 bases clipped from V and 4 bases from J, the junction kept 8 bases outside the gene matches. This TCR derives from a young man with Graves' hyperthyroidism. The J gene is TRBJ2-5, the V gene TRBV24-1, with 8 bases fitting TRBD2. Sequencing was performed on blood. The CDR3 is CATSGPSGGRETQYF. CDR3 DNA sequence: TGTGCCACCAGTGGCCCCAGCGGGGGAAGAGAGACCCAGTACTTC.